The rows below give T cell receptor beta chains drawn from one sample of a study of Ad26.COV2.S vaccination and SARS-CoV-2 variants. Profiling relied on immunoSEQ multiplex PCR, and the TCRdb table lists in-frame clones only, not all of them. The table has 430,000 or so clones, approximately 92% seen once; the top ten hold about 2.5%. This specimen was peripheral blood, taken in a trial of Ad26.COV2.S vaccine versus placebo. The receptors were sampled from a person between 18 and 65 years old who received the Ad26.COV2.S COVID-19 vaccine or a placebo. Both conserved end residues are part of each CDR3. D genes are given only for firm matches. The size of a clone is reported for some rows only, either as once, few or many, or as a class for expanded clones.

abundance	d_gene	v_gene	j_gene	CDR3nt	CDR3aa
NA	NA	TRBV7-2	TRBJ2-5	TGTGCCAGCAGCTTAAGGGGTCTAGGGACCCAGTACTTC	CASSLRGLGTQYF
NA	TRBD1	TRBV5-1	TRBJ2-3	TGCGCCAGCAATTCTGGCAGGGGGCATGATACGCAGTATTTT	CASNSGRGHDTQYF
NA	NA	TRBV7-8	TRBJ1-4	TGTGCCAGCAGCAAAGGCTGGGGGTCTGAAAAACTGTTTTTT	CASSKGWGSEKLFF
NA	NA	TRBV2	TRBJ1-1	TGTGCCAGCAGTGAGGGGAGACACACTGAAGCTTTCTTT	CASSEGRHTEAFF
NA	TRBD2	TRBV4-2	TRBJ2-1	TGTGCCAGCAGCCAAGCAAGGTACCGGACTAGCGGGTCCAATGAGCAGTTCTTC	CASSQARYRTSGSNEQFF
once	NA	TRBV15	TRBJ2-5	TGTGCCACCAGCAGAGGCAGGGGCGAGACCCAGTACTTC	CATSRGRGETQYF
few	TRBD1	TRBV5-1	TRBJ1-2	TGCGCCAGCAGAATCAAAAGGGCCCCGGGACAGGGGGAGGACTATGGCTACACCTTC	CASRIKRAPGQGEDYGYTF
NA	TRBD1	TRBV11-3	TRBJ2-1	TGTGCCAGCAGCTTACAGGGGGCCACCTACAATGAGCAGTTCTTC	CASSLQGATYNEQFF
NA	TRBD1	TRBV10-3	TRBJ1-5	TGTGCCATCAGTGATGGGGTCAGGGGGCCTCATCAGCCCCAGCATTTT	CAISDGVRGPHQPQHF
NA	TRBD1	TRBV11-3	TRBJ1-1	TGTGCCAGCAGTCTCGACAGGGGAAGGGGCACTGAAGCTTTCTTT	CASSLDRGRGTEAFF
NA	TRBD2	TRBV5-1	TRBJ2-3	TGCGCCAGCAAAAGACTAGCGGGCACAGATACGCAGTATTTT	CASKRLAGTDTQYF
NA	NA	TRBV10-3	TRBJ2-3	TGTGCCATCAGTGGGGCTCCCAGCGGAGACCCCACAGATACGCAGTATTTT	CAISGAPSGDPTDTQYF
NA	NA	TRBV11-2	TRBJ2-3	TGTGCCAGCAGCTTAGGGCCTAGGGATACGCAGTATTTT	CASSLGPRDTQYF
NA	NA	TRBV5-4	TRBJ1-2	TGTGCCAGCAGCTTGGCAACAGAGGCTAACTATGGCTACACCTTC	CASSLATEANYGYTF
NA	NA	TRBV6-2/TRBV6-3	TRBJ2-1	TGTGCCAGCAGTTACTCAGGGTTTCATGAGCAGTTCTTC	CASSYSGFHEQFF
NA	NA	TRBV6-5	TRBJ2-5	TGTGCCAGCAGTTACTCAGGGGTCGGAGGCGAGACCCAGTACTTC	CASSYSGVGGETQYF
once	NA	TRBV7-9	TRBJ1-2	TGTGCCAGCAGCCAGTCGGAGGGTGGACAGTCCCACTTC	CASSQSEGGQSHF
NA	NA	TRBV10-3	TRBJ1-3	TGTGCCATCAGTGCGGGGGACGCCGGGGCCTCTGGAAACACCATATATTTT	CAISAGDAGASGNTIYF
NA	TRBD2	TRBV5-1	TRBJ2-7	TGCGCCAGCAGCTTGGAGGGACTAGCGGGCGGGGATCACGAGCAGTACTTC	CASSLEGLAGGDHEQYF
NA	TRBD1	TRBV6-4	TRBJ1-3	TGTGCCAGCGGGAGACAAGACAGGGGAATATCTGGAAACACCATATATTTT	CASGRQDRGISGNTIYF
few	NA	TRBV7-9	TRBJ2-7	TGTGCCAGCAGCTTTAGCGGATACGAGCAGTACTTC	CASSFSGYEQYF
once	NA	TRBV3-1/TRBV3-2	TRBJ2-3	TGTGCCAGCAGCCACCGACAGTCCTCAGATACGCAGTATTTT	CASSHRQSSDTQYF
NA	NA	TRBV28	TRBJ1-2	TGTGCCAGCAGAAGGGGTGATGGCTACACCTTC	CASRRGDGYTF
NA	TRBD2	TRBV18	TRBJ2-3	TGTGCCAGCTCACCAGCGGGGGTCACAGATACGCAGTATTTT	CASSPAGVTDTQYF
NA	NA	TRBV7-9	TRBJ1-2	TGTGCCACCAGCCGCGGCCCTCTTTCTAACTATGGCTACACCTTC	CATSRGPLSNYGYTF
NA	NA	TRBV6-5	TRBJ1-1	TGTGCCAGCAGTTATTTTCCCAAGGCGCAAGCTTTCTTT	CASSYFPKAQAFF
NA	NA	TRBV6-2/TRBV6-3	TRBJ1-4	TGTGCCAGCAGTTACGCGGGACAACAAAGTGGAAAACTGTTTTTT	CASSYAGQQSGKLFF
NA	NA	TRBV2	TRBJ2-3	TGTGCCAGCAGTGAATATGGGACGGAAATCACAGATACGCAGTATTTT	CASSEYGTEITDTQYF
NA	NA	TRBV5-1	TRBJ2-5	TGCGCCAGCAGCTCTGGCCCTCAAGAGACCCAGTACTTC	CASSSGPQETQYF
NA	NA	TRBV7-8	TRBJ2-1	TGTGCCAGCAGCGCCGACTCGTACAATGAGCAGTTCTTC	CASSADSYNEQFF
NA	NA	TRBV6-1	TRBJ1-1	TGTGCCAGCAGTGAAGTTGCGGGGTTCTCTGAAGCTTTCTTT	CASSEVAGFSEAFF
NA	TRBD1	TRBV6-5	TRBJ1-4	TGTGCCAGCACTGGGGGAGGGACAGTGGATGAAAAACTGTTTTTT	CASTGGGTVDEKLFF
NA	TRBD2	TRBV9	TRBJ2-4	TGTGCCAGCAGCGCGGGACTAGGCCCACGTCTCTTC	CASSAGLGPRLF
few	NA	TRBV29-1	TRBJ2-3	TGCAGCGTTGTGGGGGGAGCAGATACGCAGTATTTT	CSVVGGADTQYF
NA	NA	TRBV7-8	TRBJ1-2	TGTGCCAGCAGCCTACCTCGGTATGGCTACACCTTC	CASSLPRYGYTF
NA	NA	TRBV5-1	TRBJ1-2	TGCGCCAGCCACGTGGGTGGTAGTGGGATCTATGGCTACACCTTC	CASHVGGSGIYGYTF
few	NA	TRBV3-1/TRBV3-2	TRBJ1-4	TGTGCCAGCAGCCAAGATGGGTGGGGGAATGAAAAACTGTTTTTT	CASSQDGWGNEKLFF
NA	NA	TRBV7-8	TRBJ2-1	TGTGCCAGCAGCCCCAGGGTCGGCGGGTACAATGAGCAGTTCTTC	CASSPRVGGYNEQFF
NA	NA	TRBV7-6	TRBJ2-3	TGTGCCAGCAGCCCAAGCAGGGGAATCACAGATACGCAGTATTTT	CASSPSRGITDTQYF
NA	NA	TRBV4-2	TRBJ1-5	TGTGCCAGCAGCCGGGAGTTGGAAATTAGGCCCCAGCATTTT	CASSRELEIRPQHF
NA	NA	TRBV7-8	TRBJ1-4	TGTGCCAGCAGCTTTGCAGGGCCTAATGAAAAACTGTTTTTT	CASSFAGPNEKLFF
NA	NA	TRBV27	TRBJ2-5	TGTGCCAGCAGTCTTTACCAAGAGACCCAGTACTTC	CASSLYQETQYF
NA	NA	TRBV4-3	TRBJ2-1	TGCGCCAGCAGCCAAGATAGCGAATGGGGTAGCGGCTACAATGAGCAGTTCTTC	CASSQDSEWGSGYNEQFF
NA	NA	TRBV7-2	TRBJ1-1	TGTGCCAGCAGCACCCAGGGGAACACTGAAGCTTTCTTT	CASSTQGNTEAFF
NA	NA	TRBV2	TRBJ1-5	TGTGCCAGCAGGGGCGGGTTTTCGGGGCCCAATCAGCCCCAGCATTTT	CASRGGFSGPNQPQHF
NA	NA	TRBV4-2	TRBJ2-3	TGTGCCAGCAGCCAGGCTCTCTCTCGGGGGCGGGACACAGATACGCAGTATTTT	CASSQALSRGRDTDTQYF
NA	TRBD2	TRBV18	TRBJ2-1	TGTGCCAGCTCGGGGACTAGCGGGCCCTACAATGAGCAGTTCTTC	CASSGTSGPYNEQFF
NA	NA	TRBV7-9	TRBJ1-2	TGTGCCAGCAGCTTAAATAGCTATGGCTACACCTTC	CASSLNSYGYTF
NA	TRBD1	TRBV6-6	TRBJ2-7	TGTGCCAGCACCCTAACAGGGGGCATTTACGAGCAGTACTTC	CASTLTGGIYEQYF
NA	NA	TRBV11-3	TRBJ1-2	TGTGCCAGCAGCGCTCTTGCCCTTGGAGGTGGCTACACCTTC	CASSALALGGGYTF
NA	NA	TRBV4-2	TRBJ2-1	TGTGCCAGCAGCCAGCCCCGGGGTGAGCAGTTCTTC	CASSQPRGEQFF
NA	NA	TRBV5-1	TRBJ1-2	TGCGCCAGCAGCTTCTCCAAGGGGGGCCTCTTCTATGGCTACACCTTC	CASSFSKGGLFYGYTF
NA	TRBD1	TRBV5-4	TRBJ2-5	TGTGCCAGCAGCTTGGATCCTAGACAGGGGGCAAGGACCCAGTACTTC	CASSLDPRQGARTQYF
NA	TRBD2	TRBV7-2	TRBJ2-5	TGTGCCAGCAGCTTCAACCTAGCGGGAGGAATAGAGACCCAGTACTTC	CASSFNLAGGIETQYF
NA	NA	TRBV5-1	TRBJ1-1	TGCGCCAGCAGCTTGGATCCCCGTGGGGGGACTGAAGCTTTCTTT	CASSLDPRGGTEAFF
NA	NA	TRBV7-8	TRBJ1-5	TGTGCCAGCAGACCGACGGGGGGGAGGGAACAGCCCCAGCATTTT	CASRPTGGREQPQHF
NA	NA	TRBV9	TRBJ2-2	TGTGCCAGCAGCCCCCGGGTTGAAACCGGGGAGCTGTTTTTT	CASSPRVETGELFF
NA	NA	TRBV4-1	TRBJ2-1	TGCGCCAGCAGCCACGGGAAGGGGGGGATCCGTGAGCAGTTCTTC	CASSHGKGGIREQFF
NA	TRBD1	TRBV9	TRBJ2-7	TGTGCCAGCAGCGTAGAGGACAGGGCTGCCGAGCAGTACTTC	CASSVEDRAAEQYF